Listed below are T cell receptor beta chains from one sample, sequenced in a study of graft-versus-host responses after intestinal transplantation. Assay used: immunoSEQ multiplex PCR; TCRdb lists only in-frame clones, some missing. The sample holds some 84,000 clones, roughly 80% seen once. The antigens of these receptors remain unknown. The sample consisted of unstimulated CD4+ T cells sorted from spleen or lymph node cells, taken before intestinal transplant. These receptors were taken from a human donor who received an intestinal transplant. CDR3s include the opening cysteine and the closing phenylalanine or tryptophan. D genes are given only for firm matches. Clone size is not always given. Where it is, it says once, few, many or a class for expanded clones.

v_call	j_call	clone_size	d_call	cdr3_nt	cdr3_aa
TRBV10-3	TRBJ2-3	-	-	TGTGCCATCAGTGAAGCGGGCAGCACAGATACGCAGTATTTT	CAISEAGSTDTQYF
TRBV2	TRBJ2-2	-	TRBD2	TGTGCCAGCAGTGTCGTAAGCGGGAGTGGGGAGCTGTTTTTT	CASSVVSGSGELFF
TRBV14	TRBJ2-5	-	-	TGTGCCAGCAGCCCAGTGGGCCGGGAGACCCAGTACTTC	CASSPVGRETQYF
TRBV9	TRBJ2-7	-	-	TGTGCCAGCAGCGTAGGGGGGCAGAACTACGAGCAGTACTTC	CASSVGGQNYEQYF
TRBV19	TRBJ1-2	-	TRBD1	TGTGCCAGTAGTATACGGACAGGGCAGGTTGGCTACACCTTC	CASSIRTGQVGYTF
TRBV9	TRBJ2-1	-	-	TGTGCCAGCAGCGGCATGTCCTTGCTGAGCGAGCAGTTCTTC	CASSGMSLLSEQFF
TRBV7-6	TRBJ2-1	-	TRBD2	TGTGCCAGCAGCCCGGCGCTAGCGGGGTCCTCCTACAATGAGCAGTTCTTC	CASSPALAGSSYNEQFF
TRBV29-1	TRBJ2-7	-	-	TGCAGCGTTGAAGTGTCTAGCTACGAGCAGTACTTC	CSVEVSSYEQYF
TRBV5-1	TRBJ2-2	-	TRBD1	TGCGCCAGCAGCCAAGGACAGGGCTCTTTCGGGGAGCTGTTTTTT	CASSQGQGSFGELFF
TRBV5-1	TRBJ2-7	few	-	TGCGCCAGCAGAGAAAGGGGCGTCGTTTCCGAGCAGTACTTC	CASRERGVVSEQYF
TRBV4-1	TRBJ2-5	-	TRBD2	TGCGCCAGCAGCCCCCACCTCCCGGGAGGGACCCAGTACTTC	CASSPHLPGGTQYF
TRBV14	TRBJ2-5	-	-	TGTGCCAGCAGCCAAGATAGGCGGCCCCAGGGCGGGAATGAGACCCAGTACTTC	CASSQDRRPQGGNETQYF
TRBV6-4	TRBJ1-4	-	-	TGTGCCAGATTAGTCGGGGAAAAACTGTTTTTT	CARLVGEKLFF
TRBV10-3	TRBJ1-2	-	TRBD1	TGTGCCATCAGTGGTCGCAGGGGGGACTATGGCTACACCTTC	CAISGRRGDYGYTF
TRBV28	TRBJ2-3	-	TRBD2	TGTGCCAGCAGCCCCGGGACTAGCGGGGGACTGGGGCAGTATTTT	CASSPGTSGGLGQYF
TRBV15	TRBJ2-7	-	TRBD2	TGTGCCACCAGCAGAGCGAGGGAAGTAGCGGGGGGCCACTTCTACGAGCAGTACTTC	CATSRAREVAGGHFYEQYF
TRBV5-8	TRBJ2-5	once	-	TGTGCCAGCAGCTTGGTGTCGGGGAGGGAGACCCAGTACTTC	CASSLVSGRETQYF
TRBV6-1	TRBJ1-5	-	-	TGTGCCAGCAGTGAAAGTTGGGGCAGCTTAGGCAATCAGCCCCAGCATTTT	CASSESWGSLGNQPQHF
TRBV5-1	TRBJ2-3	-	TRBD1	TGCGCCAGCAGCTCCGGGACAGGGCCCGATACGCAGTATTTT	CASSSGTGPDTQYF
TRBV6-1	TRBJ2-3	-	-	TGTGCCAGCAGCCAACAGGGTAATACGCAGTATTTT	CASSQQGNTQYF
TRBV6-1	TRBJ2-7	-	TRBD1	TGTGCCAGCAGTGAACAGCGGACAGGTCTTAGCGAGCAGTACTTC	CASSEQRTGLSEQYF
TRBV5-1	TRBJ2-5	-	TRBD1	TGCGCCAGCAGCCCAGGGACAGGGGAAGAGACCCAGTACTTC	CASSPGTGEETQYF
TRBV10-3	TRBJ1-2	few	TRBD1	TGTGCCATCGGGCAGGGGGCGGAATATGGCTACACCTTC	CAIGQGAEYGYTF
TRBV5-8	TRBJ2-7	few	-	TGTGCCAGCAGCTTCAGGGGTCCCTGGAACGAGCAGTACTTC	CASSFRGPWNEQYF
TRBV2	TRBJ1-2	-	-	TGTGCCAGCACCGAAGAGAGCCTCTATGGCTACACCTTC	CASTEESLYGYTF
TRBV4-1	TRBJ1-6	-	-	TGCGCCAGCAGCCAAGGTGCGGGGCTCATCAATAATTCACCCCTCCACTTT	CASSQGAGLINNSPLHF
TRBV5-4	TRBJ2-1	-	TRBD2	TGTGCCAGCAGTTCCGGACTAGCGGGGGCAAACAATGAGCAGTTCTTC	CASSSGLAGANNEQFF
TRBV13	TRBJ1-4	-	TRBD1	TGTGCCAGCAGCTCACCCGGGACAGGGCATGAAAAACTGTTTTTT	CASSSPGTGHEKLFF